This T cell receptor (beta chain) was profiled in a study of shared clonotypes between healthy human individuals. Study-wide results and caveats: Relative to clonotypes present in all four donors, those not shared had lower generation probabilities.

Produced via immunoSEQ multiplex PCR; TCRdb's table is partial and in-frame only. The table has fewer than 1.8 million clones, about 98.5% seen once. Details on this clone: The antigen is not known.

This CDR3 is 15 amino acids long. Germline V lookup: CDR1 SGHRS, CDR2 YFSETQ. Trimming cost V 3 bases and J 4 bases; bases outside gene matches: 7. The material sequenced was naive CD4+ T cells sorted from blood. As to subset: CD45RA+ positively selected. The sequence derives from a man aged 25 to 40 in good health. The rearrangement links TRBV5-1 to TRBJ2-1, with 7 bases that match TRBD1. The DNA for the CDR3 is TGCGCCAGCAGCTACAGGGGTGGACCTTACAATGAGCAGTTCTTC. As protein: CASSYRGGPYNEQFF.